The rows below give T cell receptor beta chains drawn from one sample of a study of OX40 agonist ivuxolimab in advanced cancers. Assay: immunoSEQ multiplex PCR; the TCRdb copy retains only in-frame clones and omits some. This sample has tens of thousands of clones, with 79% found just once. Sequencing was performed on CD4+ or CD8+ T cells sorted from blood, taken in a trial of the OX40 agonist ivuxolimab. These receptor sequences come from an adult with an advanced solid tumor such as melanoma, head and neck, liver or kidney cancer. Both conserved end residues are part of each CDR3. Each record gives: V gene, D gene, clone size, J gene, CDR3 protein, CDR3 DNA. The D gene is left open where the match is weak. Clone size, where shown, is once, few, many, or a class for clones that have expanded.

V: TRBV7-9; D: -; size: -; J: TRBJ2-7; CDR3: CASSLVLGAYEQYF; DNA: TGTGCCAGCAGCTTAGTACTGGGGGCCTACGAGCAGTACTTC
V: TRBV2; D: -; size: -; J: TRBJ2-2; CDR3: CASWQGGVGELFF; DNA: TGTGCCAGCTGGCAGGGAGGAGTAGGGGAGCTGTTTTTT
V: TRBV5-1; D: -; size: -; J: TRBJ1-2; CDR3: CASSSNTGSYGYTF; DNA: TGCGCCAGCAGCTCCAATACAGGGAGCTATGGCTACACCTTC
V: TRBV5-1; D: -; size: -; J: TRBJ1-4; CDR3: CASSLDARPNEKLFF; DNA: TGCGCCAGCAGCTTGGACGCCAGACCTAATGAAAAACTGTTTTTT
V: TRBV5-4; D: -; size: -; J: TRBJ1-5; CDR3: CASSPYRDNQPQHF; DNA: TGTGCCAGCAGCCCCTACAGGGACAATCAGCCCCAGCATTTT
V: TRBV15; D: -; size: few; J: TRBJ2-7; CDR3: CATSSTVSYEQYF; DNA: TGTGCCACCAGCAGTACAGTGTCCTACGAGCAGTACTTC
V: TRBV27; D: -; size: -; J: TRBJ2-5; CDR3: CASRLGETQYF; DNA: TGTGCCAGCAGGCTGGGTGAGACCCAGTACTTC
V: TRBV19; D: TRBD2; size: -; J: TRBJ2-5; CDR3: CASTQNTVAGGAQETQYF; DNA: TGTGCCAGTACCCAAAACACAGTAGCGGGGGGGGCTCAAGAGACCCAGTACTTC
V: TRBV5-1; D: TRBD1; size: few; J: TRBJ2-7; CDR3: CASSLGTGGYEQYF; DNA: TGCGCCAGCAGCTTGGGGACAGGGGGCTACGAGCAGTACTTC
V: TRBV6-5; D: -; size: -; J: TRBJ2-1; CDR3: CASSPTGNNEQFF; DNA: TGTGCCAGCAGCCCGACGGGAAACAATGAGCAGTTCTTC
V: TRBV5-1; D: -; size: -; J: TRBJ2-7; CDR3: CASSPGGTVSYEQYF; DNA: TGCGCCAGCAGCCCGGGGGGCACAGTTTCCTACGAGCAGTACTTC
V: TRBV6-1; D: -; size: -; J: TRBJ2-4; CDR3: CASQNGQTNSPIQYF; DNA: TGTGCCAGCCAGAACGGACAGACCAATTCACCGATTCAGTACTTC
V: TRBV5-1; D: TRBD1; size: -; J: TRBJ2-6; CDR3: CASSSAGTGGGTGANVLTF; DNA: TGCGCCAGCAGCTCCGCCGGGACAGGGGGCGGTACTGGGGCCAACGTCCTGACTTTC